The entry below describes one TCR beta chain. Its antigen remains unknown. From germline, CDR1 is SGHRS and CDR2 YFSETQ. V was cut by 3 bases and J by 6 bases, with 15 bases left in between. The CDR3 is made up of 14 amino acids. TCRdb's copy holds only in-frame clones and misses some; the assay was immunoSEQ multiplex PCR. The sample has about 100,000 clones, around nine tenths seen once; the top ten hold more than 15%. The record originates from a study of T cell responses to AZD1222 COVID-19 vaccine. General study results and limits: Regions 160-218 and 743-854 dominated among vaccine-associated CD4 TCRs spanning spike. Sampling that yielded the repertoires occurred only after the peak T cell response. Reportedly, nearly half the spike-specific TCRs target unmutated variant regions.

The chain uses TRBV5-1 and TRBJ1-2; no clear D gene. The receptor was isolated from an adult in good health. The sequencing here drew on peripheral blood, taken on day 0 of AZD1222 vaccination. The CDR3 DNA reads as TGCGCCAGCAGCTCCACTCTGCTCGGGGATGGCTACACCTTC. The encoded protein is CASSSTLLGDGYTF.